The 12 T cell receptor beta chains listed next were all sequenced from one sample in a study of T-cell memory formation after mild COVID-19 listed by TCRdb under 2021. The library was generated by 5' RACE. The sample was run on an Illumina NovaSeq 6000. Through fastp at Q25 and MiXCR, TCRdb rebuilt clones from the public reads, retaining in-frame beta chains. Every distinct CDR3 protein forms one entry, paired with its most common genes and DNA. Present in this sample are 150,000 to 200,000 distinct CDR3 sequences, 15% to 20% of which were seen just once. The ten most abundant clones make up 3% to 4% of the sample. The sequencing sample was made of PBMCs or a T cell subset sorted from them (not recorded which). The receptors were sampled from a man younger than 30 who had mild COVID-19 (a few samples of this study predate the infection). The sample titles of this study are shuffled in the database, so cell type and time point are left out; the donor was told from shared clones.

This clonotype was seen at least ten times. The genes are TRBV12-3 or TRBV12-4 and TRBJ1-6, with TRBD1 as a possible D gene (6 bases). Trimming stripped 7 bases from V and 10 bases from J, with 20 bases between. The CDR3 sequence is 15 residues long. Written as DNA, the CDR3 is TGTGCCAGCACCTTACAGGGTAGTAAACGATCACCCCTCCACTTT. Protein product: CASTLQGSKRSPLHF.

V usage is TRBV4-1 and J usage is TRBJ2-4; 7 positions agree with TRBD2. Germline CDR1 MGHRA, CDR2 YSYEKL. The CDR3 totals 14 residues. Unmatched junction bases numbered 8, after V lost 5 bases and J lost 7 bases. The CDR3 DNA follows: TGCGCCAGCAGCACCCCCGGGAGGAGCAACATTCAGTACTTC. Translation: CASSTPGRSNIQYF.

This chain links TRBV5-5 with TRBJ2-5; the D is unclear. V shed 2 bases and J shed 5 bases, with 19 bases lying between them. The CDR3 length is 16 residues. Germline V gene data show CDR1 as SGHKS and CDR2 as YYEKEE (reference sequence). The CDR3 loop reads CASSFSGPRASETQYF. CDR3 DNA: TGTGCCAGCAGCTTCTCCGGCCCCCGCGCTTCGGAGACCCAGTACTTC.

This clonotype turned up a few times. The rearrangement uses TRBV11-1 and TRBJ2-2; 9 positions agree with TRBD2. Germline assignment: CDR1 SGHAT and CDR2 FQDESV (reference sequence). This CDR3 is built from 16 residues. Losses at the gene ends were 1 base for V and 4 bases for J; bases not matched to a gene: 4. The CDR3 region is CASSLGRGGRTGELFF. DNA for the CDR3: TGTGCCAGCAGCTTAGGGCGGGGGGGCCGCACCGGGGAGCTGTTTTTT. Complete variable domain (other parts from reference TRBV11-1 and TRBJ2-2): EAEVAQSPRYKITEKSQAVAFWCDPISGHATLYWYRQILGQGPELLVQFQDESVVDDSQLPKDRFSAERLKGVDSTLKIQPAELGDSAMYLCASSLGRGGRTGELFFGEGSRLTVL.

V usage is TRBV9 and J usage is TRBJ2-3; no clear D gene. This CDR3 contains 11 residues. Germline V gene data show CDR1 as SGDLS and CDR2 as YYNGEE. The V end was cut by 3 bases, the J end by 7 bases, with 6 bases between. The CDR3 coding sequence is TGTGCCAGCAGCGATCTTCATACGCAGTATTTT. Translation: CASSDLHTQYF.

This clonotype showed up many times. V usage is TRBV7-3 and J usage is TRBJ2-3; 10 nucleotides align to TRBD2. The CDR3 is 15 amino acids. Germline V gives CDR1 SGHTA, CDR2 FQGTGA. Trimming took 2 bases from V and 3 from J; bases not matched to a gene: 2. The CDR3 DNA reads TGTGCCAGCAGCTTACTAGCGGGGGCAACAGATACGCAGTATTTT. Amino acid sequence: CASSLLAGATDTQYF. The full variable domain, in which reference TRBV7-3 and TRBJ2-3 provide the parts outside the CDR3, is GAGVSQTPSNKVTEKGKYVELRCDPISGHTALYWYRQSLGQGPEFLIYFQGTGAADDSGLPNDRFFAVRPEGSVSTLKIQRTERGDSAVYLCASSLLAGATDTQYFGPGTRLTVL.

The V and J genes are TRBV5-1 and TRBJ1-2; no clear D. The CDR3 consists of 15 residues. Trimming took off 3 bases at V and 6 bases at J, with 18 bases between the two ends. Germline V gene sequence: CDR1 SGHRS, CDR2 YFSETQ. Here the CDR3 reads CASSYGRGSLDGYTF. The CDR3 coding sequence is TGCGCCAGCAGCTATGGGAGAGGGAGTTTAGATGGCTACACCTTC.

The chain links TRBV5-6 to TRBJ2-7; 12 bases align to TRBD1. After removal of 4 bases from V and 3 bases from J, the junction contained 8 bases not matched to a gene. The germline V gene encodes CDR1 SGHDT and CDR2 YYEEEE. The CDR3 runs to 16 residues. The CDR3 sequence is CASSRTRDRGLYEQYV. In nucleotides, the CDR3 is TGTGCCAGCAGCAGAACCCGGGACAGGGGGCTCTACGAGCAGTACGTC.

This clonotype has only a few counts. The CDR3: CASSLAPISNQPQHF. In nucleotides, the CDR3 is TGTGCCAGCAGCTTAGCCCCCATTAGCAATCAGCCCCAGCATTTT. This chain uses TRBV7-2 with TRBJ1-5; D is uncertain. The CDR3 is 15 residues long. V was clipped by 0 bases and J by 0 bases, with 6 bases between them. Germline V gene sequence: CDR1 SGHTA, CDR2 FQGNSA.

This clonotype was observed a handful of times. This sequence joins TRBV10-2 and TRBJ1-1, with D uncertain. This CDR3 comprises 11 residues. V was pared by 9 bases and J by 4 bases, with 9 bases between. Germline assignment: CDR1 WSHSY and CDR2 SAAADI. This CDR3 reads CASTTSTEAFF. The CDR3 region has the DNA TGCGCCAGTACAACCTCCACTGAAGCTTTCTTT.

This clonotype turned up a few times. DNA of the CDR3: TGTGCCAGCAGCTTAGAGGGGGTGCCTCGAGGGACCCAGTACTTC. It translates to CASSLEGVPRGTQYF. The chain recombines TRBV7-2 with TRBJ2-5, with a possible D match to TRBD1 (6 bases). Germline V gene sequence: CDR1 SGHTA, CDR2 FQGNSA. Trimming removed 1 base at V and 7 bases at J, with 16 bases between. The CDR3 is 15 amino acids.

V and J are TRBV6-1 and TRBJ1-3; a possible D gene is TRBD1 (5 bases). Germline loops: CDR1 MNHNS, CDR2 SASEGT. V was shortened by 3 bases and J by 5 bases, with 17 bases between the two germline ends. CDR3 length equals 16 residues. The DNA for the CDR3 is TGTGCCAGCAGTGAGTCTCGAGGGGAATTCAGAAACACCATATATTTT. This translates into CASSESRGEFRNTIYF.